The 8 T cell receptor beta chains given below trace back to one sample, sequenced in a study of CD4 T cells in relation to SARS-CoV-2 and coronaviruses. These receptors have no identified antigens. The repertoire was sequenced with immunoSEQ multiplex PCR; TCRdb's copy has only in-frame clones and lacks some. Found here are tens of thousands of clones, 84% of them singletons; the top ten hold around 1.2%. The source material was naive CD4+ T cells from PBMCs, cultured in vitro. The subset is: naive CD4+ T cells isolated by negative enrichment. The receptor source for this set is an adult with COVID-19.

This clone was found a few times. This chain uses TRBV5-1 with TRBJ2-7, with D perhaps TRBD1 (6 bases). V was pared by 4 bases and J by 7 bases, with 18 bases between. The CDR3 loop spans 14 amino acids. The germline V gene encodes CDR1 SGHRS and CDR2 YFSETQ. This chain's CDR3 is CASSPTGSLEEQYF. CDR3 in DNA: TGCGCCAGCAGCCCAACAGGGTCGCTAGAAGAGCAGTACTTC. Variable domain in full (rest from reference TRBV5-1 and TRBJ2-7): KAGVTQTPRYLIKTRGQQVTLSCSPISGHRSVSWYQQTPGQGLQFLFEYFSETQRNKGNFPGRFSGRQFSNSRSEMNVSTLELGDSALYLCASSPTGSLEEQYFGPGTRLTVT.

This clone was detected only a few times. V and J are TRBV6-2 or TRBV6-3 and TRBJ2-1, with TRBD2 matching 11 bases. The V and J ends lost 3 bases and 0 bases, in that order; junction bases with no gene match: 13. Germline V gene data show CDR1 as MNHEY and CDR2 as SVGEGT. The CDR3 has 20 amino acids. CDR3 residues: CASSYQTSGIQKGSYNEQFF. For the CDR3, the DNA is TGTGCCAGCAGTTATCAGACTAGCGGGATACAAAAAGGCTCCTACAATGAGCAGTTCTTC.

V is TRBV12-3 or TRBV12-4 and J is TRBJ2-5, with D unresolved. V lost 5 bases to trimming and J lost 7 bases, with 14 bases between them. The CDR3 contains 13 residues. In nucleotides, the CDR3 is TGTGCCAGCAGTCAAGACTTGGTCGGGACCCAGTACTTC. Protein sequence: CASSQDLVGTQYF.

The rearrangement uses TRBV5-1 and TRBJ2-1; TRBD2 matches at 10 bases. The V gene's germline CDR1 is SGHRS and CDR2 YFSETQ. The CDR3 consists of 18 residues. After removal of 1 base from V and 0 bases from J, the junction contained 7 bases not matched to a gene. CDR3 loop: CASSLLTSGAYSYNEQFF. The CDR3 coding sequence is TGCGCCAGCAGCTTGCTTACTAGCGGGGCCTACTCCTACAATGAGCAGTTCTTC.

The CDR3 spells CASSRKAGAITDTQYF. The CDR3, as DNA: TGTGCCAGTAGTCGGAAGGCGGGAGCCATCACAGATACGCAGTATTTT. The chain is built from TRBV19 and TRBJ2-3, with 7 bases matching TRBD2. Germline lookup yields CDR1 LNHDA and CDR2 SQIVND (reference sequence). This CDR3 has 16 residues. With V trimmed by 5 bases and J by 2 bases, 10 bases remained unmatched.

This chain links TRBV14 with TRBJ1-6; D unclear. The CDR3 length is 15 residues. V was trimmed by 0 bases and J by 6 bases, leaving 9 bases between them. CDR1 and CDR2 (germline): SGHDN, FVKESK. CDR3 coding DNA: TGTGCCAGCAGCCAAGATGCGGTCAGTAATTCACCCCTCCACTTT. It codes for CASSQDAVSNSPLHF.

This clone is medium-sized (0.01 to 0.1%) in the sample. V and J are TRBV9 and TRBJ2-5; 8 nucleotides match TRBD2. The CDR3 spans 16 residues. The ends lost 4 bases at V and 4 bases at J; junction bases unmatched: 12. Per the germline V gene, CDR1 is SGDLS and CDR2 is YYNGEE. The CDR3 reads CASSPEETSAIETQYF. The CDR3 nucleotides read TGTGCCAGCAGCCCAGAGGAGACTAGCGCTATAGAGACCCAGTACTTC.

The J gene is TRBJ2-1, the V gene TRBV11-2; 9 positions agree with TRBD2. In germline, CDR1 is SGHAT, CDR2 FQNNGV. The length of the CDR3 is 15 residues. V gave up 2 bases and J gave up 4 bases; unmatched junction bases: 3. The CDR3 coding sequence is TGTGCCAGCAGCTTACTAGCGGGAAATTACAATGAGCAGTTCTTC. This gives the protein CASSLLAGNYNEQFF. Complete variable domain (other parts from reference TRBV11-2 and TRBJ2-1): EAGVAQSPRYKIIEKRQSVAFWCNPISGHATLYWYQQILGQGPKLLIQFQNNGVVDDSQLPKDRFSAERLKGVDSTLKIQPAKLEDSAVYLCASSLLAGNYNEQFFGPGTRLTVL.